This T cell receptor (beta chain) was recorded in a study of blood T cells in healthy people across ages. Study conclusions and caveats: The long-lived group displayed more naive CD4+ cells, plus higher diversity, than the aged donors did. Unsorted PBMC input precluded a conclusive naive versus antigen-experienced comparison.

CDR3 size: 15 residues. Between the trimmed V and J ends, which lost 1 base and 2 bases, there was a span of 11 bases. Germline assignment: CDR1 LGHDT and CDR2 YNNKEL (reference sequence). Using a J-beta primer mix together with a sample-barcoded 5' primer, a second PCR was run for roughly 6 to 12 cycles. MiXCR, run by TCRdb on the 5' RACE reads, gives a single entry per CDR3 protein. The sample comprises about 1.4 million distinct CDR3 sequences, around 59% of which are singletons, and over 5% rests with the top ten. Worth noting for this clonotype: Its cognate antigen is unknown.

The rearrangement joins TRBV3-1 to TRBJ2-5; D is ambiguous. Sequencing input: blood. This TCR was recovered from a man aged 18-30 years in good health. CDR3 protein: CASSQGAGKQETQYF. As DNA, the CDR3 is TGTGCCAGCAGCCAAGGGGCAGGAAAACAAGAGACCCAGTACTTC.